Listed here is a single T cell receptor beta chain. V shed 5 bases and J shed 7 bases, with 24 bases lying between them. The CDR3 covers 16 residues. The V gene's germline CDR1 is SGHRS and CDR2 YFSETQ. This sample was taken from a study of radiotherapy plus CTLA-4 blockade in lung cancer. Study overall: Disease control was achieved by approximately 30% of patients, and objective responses by about 17%.

TCRdb's table, derived via immunoSEQ multiplex PCR, lists solely in-frame clones and lacks some. The sample holds 35,000 to 50,000 clones, roughly 73% seen once. The material was peripheral blood, obtained from a patient treated with radiotherapy plus ipilimumab. The TCR sequence derives from a human donor with non-small cell lung cancer who had a complete response to radiotherapy plus ipilimumab. The chain couples TRBV5-1 to TRBJ1-2; TRBD1 is a possible D gene (5 bases). The CDR3 nucleotides read TGCGCCAGCAGTCCGTCACCTCTCACAGGTTCTTTTGGCTACACCTTC. It specifies CASSPSPLTGSFGYTF.